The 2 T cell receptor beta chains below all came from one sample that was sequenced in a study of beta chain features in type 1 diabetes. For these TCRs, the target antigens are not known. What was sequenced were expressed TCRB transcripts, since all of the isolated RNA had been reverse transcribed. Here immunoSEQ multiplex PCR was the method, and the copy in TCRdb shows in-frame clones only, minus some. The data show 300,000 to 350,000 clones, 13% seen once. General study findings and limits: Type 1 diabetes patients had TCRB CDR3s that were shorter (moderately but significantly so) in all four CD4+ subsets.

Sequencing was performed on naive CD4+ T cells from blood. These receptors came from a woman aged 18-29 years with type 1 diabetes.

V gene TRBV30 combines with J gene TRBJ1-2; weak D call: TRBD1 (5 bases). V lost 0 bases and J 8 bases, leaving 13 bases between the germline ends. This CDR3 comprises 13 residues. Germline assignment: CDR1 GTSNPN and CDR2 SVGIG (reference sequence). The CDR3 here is CAWSVGGERGYTF. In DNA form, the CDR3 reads TGTGCCTGGAGTGTTGGGGGGGAGCGCGGCTACACCTTC.

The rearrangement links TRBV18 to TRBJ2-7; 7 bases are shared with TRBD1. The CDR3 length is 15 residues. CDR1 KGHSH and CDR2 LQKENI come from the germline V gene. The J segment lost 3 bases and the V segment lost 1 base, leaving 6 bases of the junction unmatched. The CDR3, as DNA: TGTGCCAGCTCACCACAGGGGGCCCCGAACTACGAGCAGTACGTC. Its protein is CASSPQGAPNYEQYV.